Below are 19 T cell receptor beta chains sequenced from a single sample in a study of T cells expressing NK-cell markers (dated by TCRdb to 2020 to 2022). The library was built by means of 5' RACE. The data were produced on an Illumina HiSeq 2000. TCRdb reanalyzed the reads, keeping one entry per CDR3 protein sequence and omitting DNA. For this sample, the table gives approximately 550,000 distinct CDR3 sequences. 3% to 4.5% of the sample is in the top ten clones. The specimen was blood T cells: a sorted CD56 or NKG2C T cell subset, CD4+ or CD8+ T cells, or bulk PBMC T cells (not recorded which). These receptors were obtained from a man aged 18-30 years in good health. Donor details come from another sample of the same person, matched by shared clones.

V usage is TRBV28 and J usage is TRBJ2-4; checking the TCRdb D call of TRBD1 is not possible without DNA. Germline V lookup: CDR1 MDHEN, CDR2 SYDVKM. The CDR3 spans 15 residues. The chain's CDR3 is CASSSGQGSSNIQYF.

V and J are TRBV20-1 and TRBJ2-7; there is no DNA to check the TCRdb D call of TRBD2. The CDR3 contains 17 residues. The V gene's germline CDR1 is DFQATT and CDR2 SNEGSKA (reference sequence). CDR3: CSASSGRTYRKAYEQYF.

J is TRBJ2-5 and V is TRBV5-6; the D call of TRBD2 rests on TCRdb alone, since no DNA is present to check it. Germline V CDR1 and CDR2: SGHDT, YYEEEE. The CDR3 covers 16 residues. CDR3 protein: CASSLLRSAGRETQYF.

This chain joins TRBV28 and TRBJ2-1; TCRdb's assignment of TRBD1 cannot be checked, as there is no DNA. The CDR3 runs to 15 residues. The germline CDR1 and CDR2 sequences are MDHEN and SYDVKM. The CDR3 protein is CASTSPPTGLNEQFF.

Here the CDR3 reads CASSLPGGSRVGTEAFF. V usage is TRBV11-3 and J usage is TRBJ1-1; TCRdb indicates TRBD1, and absent DNA this call remains unverified. Germline V gene data show CDR1 as SGHNT and CDR2 as YENEEA. The CDR3 totals 17 residues.

V gene TRBV28 combines with J gene TRBJ2-1; no DNA is available, so the TRBD2 call from TCRdb remains unchecked. Germline V lookup: CDR1 MDHEN, CDR2 SYDVKM. This CDR3 contains 14 residues. The CDR3 region is CASSLGLAFNEQFF.

The CDR3 here is CATSPRISQLAGGSYEQYF. V and J are TRBV24-1 and TRBJ2-7; with no DNA, the TCRdb D assignment of TRBD1 cannot be verified. This CDR3 region has 19 residues. The V gene's germline CDR1 is KGHDR and CDR2 SFDVKD.

The rearrangement uses TRBV7-2 and TRBJ2-1; TCRdb names TRBD1, which stays unverified in the absence of DNA. Germline-derived CDR1 and CDR2 are SGHTA and FQGNSA. The CDR3 totals 14 residues. The CDR3 here is CASSSTGAGNEQFF. Drawing the rest from reference TRBV7-2 and TRBJ2-1, the complete variable domain is GAGVSQSPSNKVTEKGKDVELRCDPISGHTALYWYRQSLGQGLEFLIYFQGNSAPDKSGLPSDRFSAERTGGSVSTLTIQRTQQEDSAVYLCASSSTGAGNEQFFGPGTRLTVL.

This chain connects TRBV10-3 to TRBJ2-1; TCRdb reports TRBD1, a call that lacks DNA to check it against. This CDR3 is 15 amino acids long. The germline gives CDR1 ENHRY, CDR2 SYGVKD. The chain's CDR3 is CAISGGPSTGNEQFF.

The CDR3 sequence is CASSVGGTGSSYEQYF. The V gene is TRBV9, the J gene TRBJ2-7; checking the TCRdb D call of TRBD1 is not possible without DNA. CDR3 length: 16 residues. Germline V CDR1 and CDR2: SGDLS, YYNGEE.

V and J are TRBV12-3 or TRBV12-4 and TRBJ2-5. The CDR3 has 14 amino acids. Here the CDR3 reads CASSLLGLVKTQYF.

The V and J genes are TRBV7-2 and TRBJ2-7; the TRBD2 assignment by TCRdb is unverifiable without DNA. This CDR3 comprises 14 residues. Germline lookup yields CDR1 SGHTA and CDR2 FQGNSA. The CDR3 sequence is CASSPSPAESAQYF.

This chain links TRBV20-1 with TRBJ2-3. There are 13 residues in the CDR3. CDR1 and CDR2 from the germline V gene are DFQATT and SNEGSKA (reference sequence). CDR3 loop: CSAREGNPDTQYF.

This chain uses TRBV20-1 with TRBJ2-1; TCRdb's D call of TRBD2 is untestable without DNA. Germline-derived CDR1 and CDR2 are DFQATT and SNEGSKA (reference sequence). The CDR3 consists of 18 residues. This CDR3 is CSARGSLAGVAGGWEQFF.

The chain recombines TRBV5-1 with TRBJ2-5; absent DNA, TCRdb's TRBD1 call cannot be checked. The CDR3 sequence is 17 residues long. Germline lookup yields CDR1 SGHRS and CDR2 YFSETQ. This chain's CDR3 is CASSPDRDQVSLGAQYF.

V is TRBV11-2 and J is TRBJ2-3; there is no DNA to check the TCRdb D call of TRBD2. The CDR3 contains 17 residues. Germline-derived CDR1 and CDR2 are SGHAT and FQNNGV. The CDR3 loop is CASSLDPRAGGPVTQYF. Full variable domain (remainder filled in from reference TRBV11-2 and TRBJ2-3): EAGVAQSPRYKIIEKRQSVAFWCNPISGHATLYWYQQILGQGPKLLIQFQNNGVVDDSQLPKDRFSAERLKGVDSTLKIQPAKLEDSAVYLCASSLDPRAGGPVTQYFGPGTRLTVL.

V and J are TRBV20-1 and TRBJ1-1; TCRdb picks TRBD1, but there is no DNA to check that call. The CDR3 covers 12 residues. Germline-derived CDR1 and CDR2 are DFQATT and SNEGSKA (reference sequence). CDR3 protein: CSALKTGTEAFF.

The chain combines TRBV12-3 or TRBV12-4 with TRBJ2-2; TCRdb's D call of TRBD1 is untestable without DNA. CDR3 size: 15 residues. The CDR3 region is CASGTGASRTGELFF.

V usage is TRBV10-3 and J usage is TRBJ2-3; TCRdb gives TRBD1 as the D gene, but with no DNA this cannot be confirmed. The CDR3 is 13 residues long. CDR1 is ENHRY, CDR2 SYGVKD, per germline. The CDR3 loop reads CAIRTGMTDTQYF.